The entry that follows covers one T cell receptor beta chain sequence. CDR1 and CDR2 from the germline V gene are SGHRS and YFSETQ. The germline V and J ends were trimmed by 0 bases and 6 bases, with 9 bases remaining between them. The CDR3 consists of 14 residues. The entry originates in a study of shared clonotypes between healthy human individuals. Only in-frame clones appear in the TCRdb table, and some are missing; sequencing was by immunoSEQ multiplex PCR. The table has over a million clones, more than 60% seen once. Material: memory CD4+ T cells sorted from blood. Specified subset: CD45RA-negative fraction. The rearrangement joins TRBV5-1 to TRBJ2-2; the D gene could be TRBD1 or TRBD2 (5 bases each). The sequence derives from a man younger than 35 in good health. Here the CDR3 reads CASSLVWGSGELFF. CDR3 coding DNA: TGCGCCAGCAGCTTGGTGTGGGGGTCCGGGGAGCTGTTTTTT.